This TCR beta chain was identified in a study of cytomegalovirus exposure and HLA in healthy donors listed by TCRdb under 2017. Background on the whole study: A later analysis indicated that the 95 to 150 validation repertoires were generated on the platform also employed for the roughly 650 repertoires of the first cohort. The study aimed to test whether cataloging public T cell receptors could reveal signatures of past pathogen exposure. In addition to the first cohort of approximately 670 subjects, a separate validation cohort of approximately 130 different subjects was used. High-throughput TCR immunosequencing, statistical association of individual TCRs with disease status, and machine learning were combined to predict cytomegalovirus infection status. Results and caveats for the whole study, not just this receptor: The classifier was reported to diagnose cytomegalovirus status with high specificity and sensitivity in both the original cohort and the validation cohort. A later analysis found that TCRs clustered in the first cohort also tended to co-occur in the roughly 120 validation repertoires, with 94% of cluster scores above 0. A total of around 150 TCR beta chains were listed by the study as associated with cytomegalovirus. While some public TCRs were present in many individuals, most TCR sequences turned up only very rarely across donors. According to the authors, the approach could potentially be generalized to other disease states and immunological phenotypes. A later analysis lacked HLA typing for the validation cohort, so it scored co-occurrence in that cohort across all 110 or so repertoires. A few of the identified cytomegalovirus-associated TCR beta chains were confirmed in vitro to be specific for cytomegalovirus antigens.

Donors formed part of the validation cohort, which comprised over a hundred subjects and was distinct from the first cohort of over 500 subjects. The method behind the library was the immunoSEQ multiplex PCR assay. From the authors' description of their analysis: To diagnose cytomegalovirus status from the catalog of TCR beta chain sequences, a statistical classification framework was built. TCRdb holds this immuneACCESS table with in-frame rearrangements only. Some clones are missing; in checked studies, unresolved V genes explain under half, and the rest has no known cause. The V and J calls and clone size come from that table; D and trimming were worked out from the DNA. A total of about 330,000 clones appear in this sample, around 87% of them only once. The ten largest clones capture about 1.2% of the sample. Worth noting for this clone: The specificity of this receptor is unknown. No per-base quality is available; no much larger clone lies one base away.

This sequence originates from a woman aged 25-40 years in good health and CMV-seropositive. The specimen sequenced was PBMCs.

The base sequence is TGTGCCAGTAACCCTTCCCGGGACCCCCGGAGCTATGGCTACACCTTC. The translation is CASNPSRDPRSYGYTF. The V and J segments used are TRBV19 and TRBJ1-2, and TRBD1 may be the D gene, going by 5 matching bases. Spanning cysteine to phenylalanine, the CDR3 consists of 16 amino acids. Only the CDR3 DNA stays, 48 bases, in frame from base 1. V loses 7 bases of germline sequence and J loses 4 bases, and the interval between the two ends is 22 bases. As encoded in the germline V gene (reference sequence), CDR1 is LNHDA while CDR2 is SQIVND.